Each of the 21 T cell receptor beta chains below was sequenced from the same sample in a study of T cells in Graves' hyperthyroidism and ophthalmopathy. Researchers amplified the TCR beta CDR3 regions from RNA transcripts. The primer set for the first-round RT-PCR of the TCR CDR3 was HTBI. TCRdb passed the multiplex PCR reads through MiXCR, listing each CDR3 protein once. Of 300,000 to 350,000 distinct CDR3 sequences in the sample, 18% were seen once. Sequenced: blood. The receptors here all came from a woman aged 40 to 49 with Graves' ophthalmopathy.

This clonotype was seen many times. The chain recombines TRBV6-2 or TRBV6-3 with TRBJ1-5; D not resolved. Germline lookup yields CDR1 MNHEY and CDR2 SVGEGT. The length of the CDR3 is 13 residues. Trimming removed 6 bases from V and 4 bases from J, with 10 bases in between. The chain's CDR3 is CASSGSTNQPQHF. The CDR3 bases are TGTGCCAGCAGCGGCAGTACAAATCAGCCCCAGCATTTT.

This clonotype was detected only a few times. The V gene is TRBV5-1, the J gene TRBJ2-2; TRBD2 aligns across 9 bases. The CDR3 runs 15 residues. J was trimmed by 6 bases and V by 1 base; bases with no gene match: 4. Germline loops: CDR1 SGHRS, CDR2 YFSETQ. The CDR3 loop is CASSLNSGSPGELFF. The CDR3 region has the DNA TGCGCCAGCAGCTTGAATAGCGGGAGCCCCGGGGAGCTGTTTTTT.

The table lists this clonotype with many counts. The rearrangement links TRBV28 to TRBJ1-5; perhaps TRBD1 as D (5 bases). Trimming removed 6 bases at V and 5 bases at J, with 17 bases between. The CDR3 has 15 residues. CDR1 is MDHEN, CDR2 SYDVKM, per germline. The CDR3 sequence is CASRRLGVSHQPQHF. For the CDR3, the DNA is TGTGCCAGCAGACGGCTAGGGGTGTCGCATCAGCCCCAGCATTTT.

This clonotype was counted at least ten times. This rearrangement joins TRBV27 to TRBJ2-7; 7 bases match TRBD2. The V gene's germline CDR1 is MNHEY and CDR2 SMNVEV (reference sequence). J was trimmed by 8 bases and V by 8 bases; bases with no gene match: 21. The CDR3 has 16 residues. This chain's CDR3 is CASANPSGNSLFQQYF. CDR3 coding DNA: TGTGCCAGCGCGAATCCTAGCGGAAACTCCCTATTTCAGCAGTACTTC.

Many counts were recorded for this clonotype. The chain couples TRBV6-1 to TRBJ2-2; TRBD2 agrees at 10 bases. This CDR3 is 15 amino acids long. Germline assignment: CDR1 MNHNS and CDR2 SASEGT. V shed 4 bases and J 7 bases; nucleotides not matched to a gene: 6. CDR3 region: CASSALLAGDGELFF. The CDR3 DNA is TGTGCCAGCAGTGCCCTTCTAGCGGGAGACGGGGAGCTGTTTTTT.

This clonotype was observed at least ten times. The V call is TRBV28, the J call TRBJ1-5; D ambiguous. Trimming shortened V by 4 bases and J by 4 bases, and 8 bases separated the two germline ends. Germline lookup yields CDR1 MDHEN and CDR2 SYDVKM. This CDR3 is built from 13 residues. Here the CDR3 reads CASSWSQNQPQHF. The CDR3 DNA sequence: TGTGCCAGCAGTTGGAGTCAGAATCAGCCCCAGCATTTT. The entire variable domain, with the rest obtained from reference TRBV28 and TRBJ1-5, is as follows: DVKVTQSSRYLVKRTGEKVFLECVQDMDHENMFWYRQDPGLGLRLIYFSYDVKMKEKGDIPEGYSVSREKKERFSLILESASTNQTSMYLCASSWSQNQPQHFGDGTRLSIL.

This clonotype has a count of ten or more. The DNA of the CDR3 is TGTGCCAGCAGAGGGACAGGAGAGGGGGTAAAGGGGCAGTACTTC. Translating it yields CASRGTGEGVKGQYF. V and J are TRBV28 and TRBJ2-7; 8 bases agree with TRBD1. Germline V gives CDR1 MDHEN, CDR2 SYDVKM. V trimming: 6 bases; J trimming: 9 bases; junction bases outside the gene matches: 16. The CDR3 spans 15 residues.

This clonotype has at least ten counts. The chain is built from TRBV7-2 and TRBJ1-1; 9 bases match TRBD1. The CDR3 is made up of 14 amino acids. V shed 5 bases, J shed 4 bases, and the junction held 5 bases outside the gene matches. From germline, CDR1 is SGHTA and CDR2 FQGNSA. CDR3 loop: CASSIRTGVTEAFF. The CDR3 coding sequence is TGTGCCAGCAGCATACGGACAGGGGTCACTGAAGCTTTCTTT.

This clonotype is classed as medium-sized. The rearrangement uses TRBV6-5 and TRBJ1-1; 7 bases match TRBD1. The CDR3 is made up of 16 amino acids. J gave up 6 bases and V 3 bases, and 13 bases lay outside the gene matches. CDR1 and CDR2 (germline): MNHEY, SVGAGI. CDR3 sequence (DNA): TGTGCCAGCAGTTATCTGTGGGCCACAGGGGATGCTGAAGCTTTCTTT. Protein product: CASSYLWATGDAEAFF.

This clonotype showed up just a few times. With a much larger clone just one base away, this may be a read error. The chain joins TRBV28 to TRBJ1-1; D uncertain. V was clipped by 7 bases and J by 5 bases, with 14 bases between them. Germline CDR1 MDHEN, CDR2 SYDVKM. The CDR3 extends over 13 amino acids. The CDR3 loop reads CASISWGETEAFF. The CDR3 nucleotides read TGTGCCAGCATCAGCTGGGGAGAAACTGAAGCTTTCTTT.

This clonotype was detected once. The CDR3 here is CASSLGNYQETQYF. As DNA, the CDR3 is TGTGCCAGCAGTTTAGGCAACTACCAAGAGACCCAGTACTTC. The rearrangement joins TRBV12-3 or TRBV12-4 to TRBJ2-5; no firm D call. This CDR3 is built from 14 residues. With 1 base removed from V and 0 bases from J, the gap between germline ends came to 6 bases.

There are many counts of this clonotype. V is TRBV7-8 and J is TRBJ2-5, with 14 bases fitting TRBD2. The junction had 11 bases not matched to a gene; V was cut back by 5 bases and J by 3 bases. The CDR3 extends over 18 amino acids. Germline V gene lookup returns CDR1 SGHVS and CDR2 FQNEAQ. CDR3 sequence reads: CASSLRLAGGPLEETQYF. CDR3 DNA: TGTGCCAGCAGCCTCAGACTAGCGGGAGGGCCGTTGGAAGAGACCCAGTACTTC.

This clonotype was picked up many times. The CDR3 loop reads CASSHLNTEAFF. The CDR3 DNA sequence: TGTGCCAGCAGCCACTTGAACACTGAAGCTTTCTTT. V is TRBV11-2 and J is TRBJ1-1, with D unclear. Trimming removed 5 bases at V and 0 bases at J, with 4 bases between. The V gene's germline CDR1 is SGHAT and CDR2 FQNNGV. The CDR3 is 12 amino acids.

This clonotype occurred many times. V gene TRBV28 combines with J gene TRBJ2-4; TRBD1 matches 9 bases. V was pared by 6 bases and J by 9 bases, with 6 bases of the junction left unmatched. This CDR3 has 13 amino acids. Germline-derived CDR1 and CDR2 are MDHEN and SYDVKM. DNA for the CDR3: TGTGCCAGCAGCTCCGGACAGGGGCTCATTCAGTACTTC. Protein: CASSSGQGLIQYF.

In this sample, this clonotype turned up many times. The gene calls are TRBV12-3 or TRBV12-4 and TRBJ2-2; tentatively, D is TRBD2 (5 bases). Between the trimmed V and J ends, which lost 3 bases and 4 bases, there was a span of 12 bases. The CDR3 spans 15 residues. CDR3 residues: CASSLRARSTGELFF. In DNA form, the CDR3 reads TGTGCCAGCAGTTTGCGGGCGAGGAGCACCGGGGAGCTGTTTTTT.

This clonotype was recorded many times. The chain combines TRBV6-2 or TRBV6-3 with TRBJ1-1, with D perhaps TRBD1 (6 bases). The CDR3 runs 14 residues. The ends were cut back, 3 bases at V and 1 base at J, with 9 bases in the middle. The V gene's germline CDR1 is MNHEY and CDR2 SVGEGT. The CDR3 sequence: CASSYRTANTEAFF. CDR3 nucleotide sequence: TGTGCCAGCAGTTATCGGACAGCGAACACTGAAGCTTTCTTT.

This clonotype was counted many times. CDR3 loop: CAIRPGLQETQYF. The CDR3 DNA reads as TGTGCCATCCGTCCAGGGCTTCAAGAGACCCAGTACTTC. This chain joins TRBV10-3 and TRBJ2-5; D perhaps matches TRBD1 (5 bases). V gave up 8 bases and J gave up 2 bases, with 12 bases separating them. This CDR3 has 13 residues. Looked up from germline, CDR1 is ENHRY and CDR2 is SYGVKD.

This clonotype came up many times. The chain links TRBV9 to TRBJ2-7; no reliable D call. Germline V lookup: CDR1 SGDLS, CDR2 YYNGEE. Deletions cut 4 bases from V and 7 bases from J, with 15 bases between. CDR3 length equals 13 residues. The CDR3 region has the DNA TGTGCCAGCAGCCCCCACATGTCCGAGGAGCAGTACTTC. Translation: CASSPHMSEEQYF.

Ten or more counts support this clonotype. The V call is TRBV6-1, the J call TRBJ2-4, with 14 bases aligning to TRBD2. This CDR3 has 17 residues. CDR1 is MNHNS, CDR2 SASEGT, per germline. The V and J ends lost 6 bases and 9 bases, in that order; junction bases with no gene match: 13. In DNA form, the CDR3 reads TGTGCCAGCAGCCCGACCGGGACTAGCGGGAGCAAGGGCATTCAGTACTTC. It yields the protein CASSPTGTSGSKGIQYF.

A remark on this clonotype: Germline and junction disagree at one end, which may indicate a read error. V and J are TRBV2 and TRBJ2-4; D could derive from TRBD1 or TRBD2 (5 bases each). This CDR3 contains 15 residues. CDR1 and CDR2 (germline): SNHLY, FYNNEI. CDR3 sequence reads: CASSAGTLAKNIRYF. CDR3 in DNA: TGTGCCAGCAGTGCAGGGACCCTAGCCAAAAACATTCGGTACTTC.

The CDR3 here is CASSSASGATGELFF. In DNA, the CDR3 is TGTGCCAGCAGTTCGGCTAGCGGGGCCACCGGGGAGCTGTTTTTT. The chain couples TRBV12-3 or TRBV12-4 to TRBJ2-2; 9 bases are a match to TRBD2. V was clipped by 4 bases and J by 4 bases; unmatched bases: 4. This CDR3 region has 15 residues.